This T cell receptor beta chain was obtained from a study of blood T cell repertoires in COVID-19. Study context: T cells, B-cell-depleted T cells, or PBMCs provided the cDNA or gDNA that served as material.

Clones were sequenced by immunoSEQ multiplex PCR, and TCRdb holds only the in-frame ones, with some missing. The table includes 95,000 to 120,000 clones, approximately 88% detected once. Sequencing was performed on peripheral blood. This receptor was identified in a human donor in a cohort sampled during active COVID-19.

The CDR3 sequence: CASSFRGRGGEAFF. The CDR3 bases are TGTGCCAGCAGCTTCAGGGGGCGCGGAGGAGAAGCTTTCTTT. V usage is TRBV27 and J usage is TRBJ1-1; TRBD1 agrees at 8 bases. Per the germline V gene, CDR1 is MNHEY and CDR2 is SMNVEV (reference sequence). Trimming cost V 6 bases and J 8 bases; bases outside gene matches: 11. The CDR3 spans 14 residues.